These 16 T cell receptor beta chains share one sample of origin, sequenced in a study of technical replicates of blood from several donors. Produced via immunoSEQ multiplex PCR; TCRdb's table is partial and in-frame only. The table includes fewer than 20,000 clones, around 86% detected once. Sequencing was done on a sample of PBMCs. These receptors were collected from a human donor in good health.

This clone occurred a few times. The junction shows a germline mismatch at one end, possibly a read error. The chain employs TRBV4-2 and TRBJ2-3; D gene ambiguous. Germline V lookup: CDR1 LGHNA, CDR2 YNFKEQ. This CDR3 has 14 residues. CDR3 sequence reads: CASNQGLGTDTQYF. The DNA of the CDR3 is TGTGCCAGCAACCAAGGGCTAGGCACAGATACGCAGTATTTT.

J is TRBJ2-1 and V is TRBV6-5; TRBD1 is a possible D gene (6 bases). The V end lost 0 bases, the J end lost 6 bases, and 9 bases lay between the germline ends. CDR3 length: 14 residues. Germline CDR1 is MNHEY and CDR2 is SVGAGI. CDR3 loop: CASSYSGAGNEQFF. The CDR3 DNA reads TGTGCCAGCAGTTACTCGGGGGCGGGCAATGAGCAGTTCTTC.

The chain is built from TRBV6-1 and TRBJ2-7; TRBD2 matches at 14 bases. This CDR3 spans 13 amino acids. The germline gives CDR1 MNHNS, CDR2 SASEGT. With V trimmed by 10 bases and J by 5 bases, 4 bases remained unmatched. The CDR3 DNA reads TGTGCCACCTGGGGACTAGCGGGAGACGAGCAGTACTTC. Its translation is CATWGLAGDEQYF.

The V call is TRBV4-1, the J call TRBJ2-3, with a weak D call TRBD2 (6 bases). The CDR3 is 17 amino acids. Per the germline V gene, CDR1 is MGHRA and CDR2 is YSYEKL. Trimming pared 0 bases from V and 0 bases from J, leaving 13 bases between. The CDR3 loop is CASSQDRGLVSTDTQYF. CDR3 coding DNA: TGCGCCAGCAGCCAAGATCGGGGACTTGTGAGCACAGATACGCAGTATTTT.

This chain connects TRBV19 to TRBJ2-1; TRBD2 aligns across 9 bases. The CDR3 spans 15 residues. Trimming cost V 1 base and J 3 bases; bases outside gene matches: 1. In germline, CDR1 is LNHDA, CDR2 SQIVND (reference sequence). The CDR3 protein is CASSIGLADYNEQFF. In nucleotides, the CDR3 is TGTGCCAGTAGTATAGGACTAGCGGACTACAATGAGCAGTTCTTC.

The V call is TRBV27, the J call TRBJ2-1, with 10 bases fitting TRBD1. Germline trimming cut 4 bases from V and 7 bases from J; bases unmatched to any gene: 7. Germline CDR1 reads MNHEY; CDR2 reads SMNVEV (reference sequence). The length of the CDR3 is 15 residues. CDR3 bases: TGTGCCAGCAGTTCCGGGACAGGGGTCTCGAATGAGCAGTTCTTC. Its protein is CASSSGTGVSNEQFF.

The V call is TRBV5-1, the J call TRBJ2-2; D is possibly TRBD2 (5 bases). The V gene lost 0 bases and the J gene lost 4 bases, with 7 bases spanning the gap. CDR1 SGHRS and CDR2 YFSETQ come from the germline V gene. This CDR3 has 14 amino acids. CDR3 sequence reads: CASSLGLITGELFF. DNA for the CDR3: TGCGCCAGCAGCTTGGGACTAATCACCGGGGAGCTGTTTTTT.

J is TRBJ2-5 and V is TRBV6-1, with TRBD2 matching over 7 bases. This CDR3 region has 13 residues. Unmatched junction bases numbered 5, after V lost 6 bases and J lost 4 bases. Germline CDR1 MNHNS, CDR2 SASEGT. The CDR3 DNA follows: TGTGCCAGCAGGGGAGGGAACCGAGAGACCCAGTACTTC. As protein: CASRGGNRETQYF.

The V and J genes are TRBV6-1 and TRBJ2-2; 7 bases fit TRBD1. Trimming removed 5 bases from V and 2 bases from J; junction bases left unmatched: 5. The V gene's germline CDR1 is MNHNS and CDR2 SASEGT. CDR3 length: 15 amino acids. Here the CDR3 DNA reads TGTGCCAGCAGTTTTCGACAGGGAAACACCGGGGAGCTGTTTTTT. Residues: CASSFRQGNTGELFF.

The gene calls are TRBV27 and TRBJ1-1, with D maybe TRBD1 (6 bases). V lost 2 bases and J 6 bases, leaving 13 bases between the germline ends. Germline-derived CDR1 and CDR2 are MNHEY and SMNVEV (reference sequence). CDR3 length equals 14 residues. The DNA of the CDR3 is TGTGCCAGCAGTTTAGTAGGGGGTTTCTCTGAAGCTTTCTTT. Protein product: CASSLVGGFSEAFF.

The chain is built from TRBV11-2 and TRBJ2-1; 13 positions agree with TRBD2. Unmatched junction bases numbered 9, after V lost 0 bases and J lost 10 bases. The germline gives CDR1 SGHAT, CDR2 FQNNGV. There are 17 residues in the CDR3. The CDR3 bases are TGTGCCAGCAGCTTAGATCGGGGACTAGCGGGAACTGGGGAGCAGTTCTTC. This codes for CASSLDRGLAGTGEQFF.

The CDR3 nucleotides read TGCGCCAGCAGCTTGGCAACGAACACCGGGGAGCTGTTTTTT. Translation: CASSLATNTGELFF. The rearrangement joins TRBV5-1 to TRBJ2-2; D remains unclear. Germline V CDR1 and CDR2: SGHRS, YFSETQ. V was cut by 0 bases and J by 0 bases, with 3 bases left in between. The CDR3 contains 14 residues.

Concerning this clone itself: One junction end disagrees with the germline gene, perhaps due to a read error. This chain uses TRBV6-5 with TRBJ2-7, with TRBD2 identical over 7 bases. Germline-derived CDR1 and CDR2 are MNHEY and SVGAGI. The CDR3 has 11 amino acids. The CDR3 nucleotides read TGTGCCAGCATGAACACCGGGACTATTAACTTC. This codes for CASMNTGTINF.

The chain couples TRBV6-1 to TRBJ2-7, with TRBD2 matching over 7 bases. V dropped 4 bases and J dropped 1; count of bases not matched to a gene: 4. CDR1 is MNHNS and CDR2 is SASEGT in the germline V gene. The CDR3 extends over 14 amino acids. CDR3: CASSAGRESYEQYF. In nucleotides, the CDR3 is TGTGCCAGCAGTGCCGGGCGGGAGTCCTACGAGCAGTACTTC.

The genes are TRBV6-6 and TRBJ2-3; 7 bases are a match to TRBD2. In germline, CDR1 is MNHNY, CDR2 SVGAGI (reference sequence). Trimming took 6 bases from V and 4 from J; bases not matched to a gene: 10. The CDR3 is 15 residues long. The CDR3 sequence is CASRNQLAIADTQYF. The DNA of the CDR3 is TGTGCCAGCAGAAACCAACTAGCGATCGCAGATACGCAGTATTTT.

The chain carries TRBV27 and TRBJ1-1; 7 bases are a match to TRBD1. V was pared by 3 bases and J by 0 bases, with 7 bases of the junction left unmatched. Germline V CDR1 and CDR2: MNHEY, SMNVEV (reference sequence). The CDR3 covers 16 residues. The CDR3 DNA reads TGTGCCAGCAGTTTTGGAACAGGGGTGGTGAACACTGAAGCTTTCTTT. Its protein is CASSFGTGVVNTEAFF.